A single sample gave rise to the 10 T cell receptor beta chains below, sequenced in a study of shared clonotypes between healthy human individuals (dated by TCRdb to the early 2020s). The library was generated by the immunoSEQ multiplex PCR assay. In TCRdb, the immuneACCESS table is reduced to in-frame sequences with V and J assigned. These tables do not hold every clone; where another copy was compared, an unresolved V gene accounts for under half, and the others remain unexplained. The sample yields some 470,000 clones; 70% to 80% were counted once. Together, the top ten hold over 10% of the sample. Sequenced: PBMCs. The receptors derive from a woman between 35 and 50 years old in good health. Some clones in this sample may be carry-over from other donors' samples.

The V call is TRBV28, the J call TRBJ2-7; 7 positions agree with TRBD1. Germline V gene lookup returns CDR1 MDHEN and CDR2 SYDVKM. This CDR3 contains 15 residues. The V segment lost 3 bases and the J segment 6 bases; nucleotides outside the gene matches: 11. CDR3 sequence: CASSLGQIHLGEQYF. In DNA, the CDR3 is TGTGCCAGCAGTTTGGGACAGATCCACCTCGGCGAGCAGTACTTC.

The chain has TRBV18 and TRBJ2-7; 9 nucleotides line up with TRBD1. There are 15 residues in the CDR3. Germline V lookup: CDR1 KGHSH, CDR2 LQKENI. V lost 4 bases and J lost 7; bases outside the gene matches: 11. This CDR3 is CASSQGTGQGIEQYF. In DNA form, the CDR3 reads TGTGCCAGCTCACAAGGGACAGGGCAAGGGATAGAGCAGTACTTC. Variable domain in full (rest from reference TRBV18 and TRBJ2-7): NAGVMQNPRHLVRRRGQEARLRCSPMKGHSHVYWYRQLPEEGLKFMVYLQKENIIDESGMPKERFSAEFPKEGPSILRIQQVVRGDSAAYFCASSQGTGQGIEQYFGPGTRLTVT.

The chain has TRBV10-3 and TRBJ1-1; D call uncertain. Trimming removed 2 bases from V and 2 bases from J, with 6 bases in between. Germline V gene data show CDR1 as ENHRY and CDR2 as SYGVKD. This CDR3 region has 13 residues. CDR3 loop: CAISEAPNTEAFF. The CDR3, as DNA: TGTGCCATCAGTGAGGCCCCAAACACTGAAGCTTTCTTT.

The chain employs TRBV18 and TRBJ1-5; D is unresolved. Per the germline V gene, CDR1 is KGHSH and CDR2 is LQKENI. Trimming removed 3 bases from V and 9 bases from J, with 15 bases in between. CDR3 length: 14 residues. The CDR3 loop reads CASSPNDGVRPQHF. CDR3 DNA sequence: TGTGCCAGCTCACCGAACGACGGCGTGCGGCCCCAGCATTTT. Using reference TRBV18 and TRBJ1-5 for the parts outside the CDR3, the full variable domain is NAGVMQNPRHLVRRRGQEARLRCSPMKGHSHVYWYRQLPEEGLKFMVYLQKENIIDESGMPKERFSAEFPKEGPSILRIQQVVRGDSAAYFCASSPNDGVRPQHFGDGTRLSIL.

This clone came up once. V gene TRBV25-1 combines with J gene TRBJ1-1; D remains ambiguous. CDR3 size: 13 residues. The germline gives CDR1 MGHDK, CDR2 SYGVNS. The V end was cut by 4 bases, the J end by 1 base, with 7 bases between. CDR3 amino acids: CASSGNWNTEAFF. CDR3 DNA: TGTGCCAGCAGTGGAAACTGGAACACTGAAGCTTTCTTT. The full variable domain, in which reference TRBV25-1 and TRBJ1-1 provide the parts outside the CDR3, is EADIYQTPRYLVIGTGKKITLECSQTMGHDKMYWYQQDPGMELHLIHYSYGVNSTEKGDLSSESTVSRIRTEHFPLTLESARPSHTSQYLCASSGNWNTEAFFGQGTRLTVV.

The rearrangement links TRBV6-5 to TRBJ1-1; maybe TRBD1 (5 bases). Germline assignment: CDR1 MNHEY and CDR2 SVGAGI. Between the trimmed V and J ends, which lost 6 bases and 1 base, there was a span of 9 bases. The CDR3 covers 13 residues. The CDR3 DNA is TGTGCCAGCAGACGGACACCGAACACTGAAGCTTTCTTT. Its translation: CASRRTPNTEAFF.

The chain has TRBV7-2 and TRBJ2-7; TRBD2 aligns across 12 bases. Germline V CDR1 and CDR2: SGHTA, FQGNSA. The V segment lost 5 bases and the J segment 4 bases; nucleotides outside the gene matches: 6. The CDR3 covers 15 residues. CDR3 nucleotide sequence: TGTGCCAGCAGCCCAGGGACTAGCGGGTGGTACGAGCAGTACTTC. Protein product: CASSPGTSGWYEQYF.

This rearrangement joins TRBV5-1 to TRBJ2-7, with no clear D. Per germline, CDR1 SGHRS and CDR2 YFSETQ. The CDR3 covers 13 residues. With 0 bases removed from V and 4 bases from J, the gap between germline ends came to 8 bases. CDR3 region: CASSLGAEYEQYF. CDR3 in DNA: TGCGCCAGCAGCTTGGGGGCTGAGTACGAGCAGTACTTC.

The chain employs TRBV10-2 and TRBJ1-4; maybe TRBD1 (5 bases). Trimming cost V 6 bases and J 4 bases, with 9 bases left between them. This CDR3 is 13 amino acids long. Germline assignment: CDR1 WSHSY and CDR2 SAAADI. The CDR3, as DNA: TGCGCCAGCAGCCGGGACTATAATGAAAAACTGTTTTTT. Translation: CASSRDYNEKLFF.

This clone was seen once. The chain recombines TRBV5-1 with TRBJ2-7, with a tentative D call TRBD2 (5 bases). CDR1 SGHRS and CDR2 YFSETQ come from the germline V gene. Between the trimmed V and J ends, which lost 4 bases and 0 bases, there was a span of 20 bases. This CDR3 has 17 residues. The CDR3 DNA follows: TGCGCCAGCAGCCCGAGGGTATTTGACGTGGGCTCCTACGAGCAGTACTTC. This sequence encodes CASSPRVFDVGSYEQYF.